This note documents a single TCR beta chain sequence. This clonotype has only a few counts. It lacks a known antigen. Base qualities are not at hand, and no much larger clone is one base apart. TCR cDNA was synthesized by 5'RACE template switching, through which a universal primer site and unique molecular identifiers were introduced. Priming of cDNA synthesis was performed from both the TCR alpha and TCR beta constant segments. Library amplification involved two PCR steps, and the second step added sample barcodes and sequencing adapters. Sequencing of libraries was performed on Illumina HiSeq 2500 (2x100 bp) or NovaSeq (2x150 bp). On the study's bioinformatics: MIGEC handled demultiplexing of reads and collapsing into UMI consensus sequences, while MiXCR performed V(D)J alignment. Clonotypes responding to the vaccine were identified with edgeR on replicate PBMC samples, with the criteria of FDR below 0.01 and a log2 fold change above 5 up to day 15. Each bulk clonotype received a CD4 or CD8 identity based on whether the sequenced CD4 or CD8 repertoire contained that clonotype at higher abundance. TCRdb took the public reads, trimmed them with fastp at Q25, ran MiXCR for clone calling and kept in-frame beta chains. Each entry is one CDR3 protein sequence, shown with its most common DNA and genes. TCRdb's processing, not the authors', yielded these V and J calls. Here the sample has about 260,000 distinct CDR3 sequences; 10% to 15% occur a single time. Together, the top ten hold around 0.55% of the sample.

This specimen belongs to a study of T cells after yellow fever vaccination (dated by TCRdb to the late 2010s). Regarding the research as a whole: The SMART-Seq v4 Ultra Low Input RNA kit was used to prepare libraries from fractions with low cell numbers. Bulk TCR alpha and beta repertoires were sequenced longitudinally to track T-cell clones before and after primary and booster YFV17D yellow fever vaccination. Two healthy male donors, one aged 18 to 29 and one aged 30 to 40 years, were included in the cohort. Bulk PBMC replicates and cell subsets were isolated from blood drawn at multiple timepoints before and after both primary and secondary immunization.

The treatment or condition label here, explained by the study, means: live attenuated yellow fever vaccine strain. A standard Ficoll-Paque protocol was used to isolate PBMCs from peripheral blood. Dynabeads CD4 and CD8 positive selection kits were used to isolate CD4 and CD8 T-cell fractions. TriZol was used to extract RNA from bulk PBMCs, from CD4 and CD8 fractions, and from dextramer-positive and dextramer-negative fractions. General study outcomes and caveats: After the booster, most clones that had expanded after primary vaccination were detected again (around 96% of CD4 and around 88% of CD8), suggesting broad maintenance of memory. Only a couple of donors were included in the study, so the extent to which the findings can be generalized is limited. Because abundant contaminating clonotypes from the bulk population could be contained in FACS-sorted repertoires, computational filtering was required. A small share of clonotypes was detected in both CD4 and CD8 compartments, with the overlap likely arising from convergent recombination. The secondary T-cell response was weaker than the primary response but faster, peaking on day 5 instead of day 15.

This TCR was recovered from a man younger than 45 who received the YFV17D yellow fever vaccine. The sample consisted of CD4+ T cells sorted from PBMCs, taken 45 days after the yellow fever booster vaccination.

The CDR3 corresponds to CATSDIRINYGYTF. The DNA is TGTGCCACCAGCGATATCAGGATTAACTATGGCTACACCTTC. Recombination connected TRBV24-1 to TRBJ1-2; there is no confident call for the D gene. The CDR3 sequence holds 14 residues, the cysteine and phenylalanine included. This entry keeps only the CDR3 DNA: 42 bases, framed from base 1. V and J are truncated by 7 bases and 1 base respectively, leaving an intervening sequence of 12 bases. CDR1 KGHDR and CDR2 SFDVKD are derived from the germline V gene.